These 2 T cell receptor beta chains came from one sample sequenced in a study of beta chain features in type 1 diabetes. Investigators reverse transcribed all isolated RNA, so they sequenced expressed TCRB transcripts. Here immunoSEQ multiplex PCR was the method, and the copy in TCRdb shows in-frame clones only, minus some. The sample contains approximately 150,000 clones, about 10% of which appear only once. What was sequenced was naive CD4+ T cells from blood. The receptors shown here come from a man between 18 and 35 years old in good health.

This clone was counted a few times. The V gene is TRBV30, the J gene TRBJ1-2, with D possibly being TRBD1 (6 bases). V gave up 7 bases and J gave up 8 bases, with 14 bases separating them. The CDR3 totals 11 residues. Germline CDR1 reads GTSNPN; CDR2 reads SVGIG (reference sequence). Written as DNA, the CDR3 is TGTGCCTATCAGGGGACGCGGGGCTACACCTTC. The encoded protein is CAYQGTRGYTF.

This clone has at least ten counts. The chain uses TRBV7-8 and TRBJ2-1, with 9 bases aligning to TRBD2. This CDR3 has 14 residues. The germline gives CDR1 SGHVS, CDR2 FQNEAQ. J gave up 5 bases and V 5 bases, and 4 bases lay outside the gene matches. The CDR3 DNA reads TGTGCCAGCAGCGTGGGACTAGCCCACAATGAGCAGTTCTTC. It yields the protein CASSVGLAHNEQFF. Combining the CDR3 with reference TRBV7-8 and TRBJ2-1 gives the whole variable domain GAGVSQSPRYKVAKRGQDVALRCDPISGHVSLFWYQQALGQGPEFLTYFQNEAQLDKSGLPSDRFFAERPEGSVSTLKIQRTQQEDSAVYLCASSVGLAHNEQFFGPGTRLTVL.